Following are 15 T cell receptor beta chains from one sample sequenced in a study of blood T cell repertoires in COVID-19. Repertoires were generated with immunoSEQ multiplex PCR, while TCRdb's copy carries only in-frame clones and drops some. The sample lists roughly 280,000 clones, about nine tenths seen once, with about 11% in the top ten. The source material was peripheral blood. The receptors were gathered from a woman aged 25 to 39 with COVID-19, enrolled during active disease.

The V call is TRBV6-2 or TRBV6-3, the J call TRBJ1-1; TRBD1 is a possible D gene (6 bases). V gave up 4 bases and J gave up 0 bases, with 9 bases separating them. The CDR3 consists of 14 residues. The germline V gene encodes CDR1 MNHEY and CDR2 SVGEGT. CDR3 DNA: TGTGCCAGCAGTTCCAGGGGAGTGAACACTGAAGCTTTCTTT. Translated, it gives CASSSRGVNTEAFF.

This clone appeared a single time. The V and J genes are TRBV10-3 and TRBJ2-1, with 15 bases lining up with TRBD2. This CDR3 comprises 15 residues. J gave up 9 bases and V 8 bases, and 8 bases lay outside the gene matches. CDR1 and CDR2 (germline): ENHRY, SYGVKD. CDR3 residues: CAIFRQGLAGGEQFF. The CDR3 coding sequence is TGTGCCATCTTTCGACAGGGACTAGCGGGAGGTGAGCAGTTCTTC.

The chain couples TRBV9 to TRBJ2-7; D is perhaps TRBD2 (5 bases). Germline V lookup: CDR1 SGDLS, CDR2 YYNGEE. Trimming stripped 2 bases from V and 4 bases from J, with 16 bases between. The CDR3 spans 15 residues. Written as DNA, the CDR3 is TGTGCCAGCAGCGTTACTGCGGCTTCGGGGTACGAGCAGTACTTC. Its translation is CASSVTAASGYEQYF.

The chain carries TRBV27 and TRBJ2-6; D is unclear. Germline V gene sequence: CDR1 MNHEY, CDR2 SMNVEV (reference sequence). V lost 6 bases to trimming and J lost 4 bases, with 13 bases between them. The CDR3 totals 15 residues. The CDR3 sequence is CASSGAAAGANVLTF. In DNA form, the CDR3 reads TGTGCCAGCAGCGGTGCGGCAGCCGGGGCCAACGTCCTGACTTTC.

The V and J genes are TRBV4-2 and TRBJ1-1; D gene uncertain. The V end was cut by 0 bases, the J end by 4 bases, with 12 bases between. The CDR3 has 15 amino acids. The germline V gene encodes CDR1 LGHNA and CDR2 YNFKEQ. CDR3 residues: CASSQEGSVGTEAFF. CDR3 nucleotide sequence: TGTGCCAGCAGCCAAGAGGGCTCCGTAGGCACTGAAGCTTTCTTT.

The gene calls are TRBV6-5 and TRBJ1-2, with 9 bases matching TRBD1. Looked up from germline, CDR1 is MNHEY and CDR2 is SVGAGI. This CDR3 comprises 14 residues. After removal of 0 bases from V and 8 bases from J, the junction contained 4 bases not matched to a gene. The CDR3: CASSYSGTGRGYTF. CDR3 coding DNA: TGTGCCAGCAGTTACTCCGGGACAGGGAGAGGCTACACCTTC.

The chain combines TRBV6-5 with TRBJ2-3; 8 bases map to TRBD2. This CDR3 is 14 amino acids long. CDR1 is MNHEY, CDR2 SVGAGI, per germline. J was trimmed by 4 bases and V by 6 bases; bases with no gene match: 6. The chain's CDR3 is CASSRSGTADTQYF. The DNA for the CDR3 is TGTGCCAGCAGCCGTAGCGGGACGGCAGATACGCAGTATTTT.

DNA of the CDR3: TGTGCCAGCAGCTTAGATCTCGGGGGAGATCAGCCCCAGCATTTT. It specifies CASSLDLGGDQPQHF. V and J are TRBV11-2 and TRBJ1-5; the D gene is possibly TRBD1 (5 bases). V was clipped by 0 bases and J by 5 bases, with 11 bases between them. Germline V lookup: CDR1 SGHAT, CDR2 FQNNGV. The CDR3 consists of 15 residues.

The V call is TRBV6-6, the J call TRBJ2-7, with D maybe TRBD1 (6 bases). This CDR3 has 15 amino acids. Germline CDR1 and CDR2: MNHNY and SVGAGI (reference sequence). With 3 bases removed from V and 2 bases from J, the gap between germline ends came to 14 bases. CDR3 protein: CASSYQPDSPYEQYF. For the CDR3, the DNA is TGTGCCAGCAGTTATCAACCGGACAGCCCCTACGAGCAGTACTTC.

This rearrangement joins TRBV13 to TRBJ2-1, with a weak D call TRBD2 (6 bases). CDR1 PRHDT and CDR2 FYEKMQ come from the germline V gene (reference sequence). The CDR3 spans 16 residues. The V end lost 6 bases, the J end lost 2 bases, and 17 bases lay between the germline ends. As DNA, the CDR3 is TGTGCCAGCAGTTGGGAACGCCGCGGGGCCTACAATGAGCAGTTCTTC. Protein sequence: CASSWERRGAYNEQFF.

The CDR3 nucleotides read TGTGCCAGCAGTACGGACAGGGGACACGAGCAGTACTTC. This sequence encodes CASSTDRGHEQYF. The V call is TRBV6-5, the J call TRBJ2-7, with TRBD1 matching 9 bases. Germline V gene lookup returns CDR1 MNHEY and CDR2 SVGAGI. This CDR3 is built from 13 residues. V shed 5 bases and J 5 bases; nucleotides not matched to a gene: 4.

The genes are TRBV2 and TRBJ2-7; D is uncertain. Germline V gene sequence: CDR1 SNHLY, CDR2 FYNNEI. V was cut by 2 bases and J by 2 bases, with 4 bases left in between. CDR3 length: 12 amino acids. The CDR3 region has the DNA TGTGCCAGCAGTGAACACACCTACGAGCAGTACTTC. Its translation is CASSEHTYEQYF.

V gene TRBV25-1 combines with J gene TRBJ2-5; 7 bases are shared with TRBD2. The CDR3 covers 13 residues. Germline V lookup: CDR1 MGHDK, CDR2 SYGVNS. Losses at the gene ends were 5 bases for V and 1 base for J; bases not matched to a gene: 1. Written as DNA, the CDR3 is TGTGCCAGCAGTTCTAGCGGCCAAGAGACCCAGTACTTC. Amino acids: CASSSSGQETQYF.

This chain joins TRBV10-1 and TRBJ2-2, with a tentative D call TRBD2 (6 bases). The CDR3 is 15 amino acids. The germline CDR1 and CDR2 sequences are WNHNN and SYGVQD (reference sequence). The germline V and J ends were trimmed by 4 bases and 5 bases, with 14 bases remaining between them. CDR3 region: CASSGAPSGTGELFF. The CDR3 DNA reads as TGCGCCAGCAGTGGGGCGCCCAGCGGGACCGGGGAGCTGTTTTTT.

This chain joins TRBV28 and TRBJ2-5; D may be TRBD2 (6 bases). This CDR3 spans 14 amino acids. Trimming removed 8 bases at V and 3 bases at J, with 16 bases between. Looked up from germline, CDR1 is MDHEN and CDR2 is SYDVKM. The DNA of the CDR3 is TGTGCCAGCGATTCCCGGGACTCTGAAGAGACCCAGTACTTC. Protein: CASDSRDSEETQYF.